These 8 T cell receptor beta chains were sequenced from one sample in a study of blood T cell repertoires in COVID-19. Some clones are missing from TCRdb's copy, which holds only in-frame ones; the method was immunoSEQ multiplex PCR. The sample consists of 15,000 to 20,000 clones, about 85% of them appearing once. Sequencing was performed on peripheral blood. The receptors here all came from a human donor with active COVID-19. The donor label of this sample is uncertain.

The chain uses TRBV28 and TRBJ2-7; D is ambiguous. The CDR3 contains 17 residues. V shed 5 bases and J shed 0 bases, with 20 bases lying between them. Germline CDR1 MDHEN, CDR2 SYDVKM. CDR3 region: CASSPSARVQSSYEQYF. The CDR3 bases are TGTGCCAGCAGTCCATCTGCTCGGGTCCAGAGCTCCTACGAGCAGTACTTC.

The chain employs TRBV24-1 and TRBJ2-2, with TRBD1 matching over 10 bases. The germline gives CDR1 KGHDR, CDR2 SFDVKD. V gave up 5 bases and J gave up 5 bases; unmatched junction bases: 7. The CDR3 totals 16 residues. CDR3 in DNA: TGTGCCACCAGTGCGACCGGGACAGGGGAAACCGGGGAGCTGTTTTTT. This codes for CATSATGTGETGELFF.

This chain uses TRBV7-2 with TRBJ2-1; 10 nucleotides match TRBD2. The CDR3 has 15 amino acids. Trimming at V came to 2 bases and at J to 6 bases, leaving 4 bases not matched to a gene. CDR1 and CDR2 (germline): SGHTA, FQGNSA. The CDR3 DNA follows: TGTGCCAGCAGCTTACTCGGACTAGCGGCCAATGAGCAGTTCTTC. This sequence encodes CASSLLGLAANEQFF.

The chain combines TRBV14 with TRBJ2-3; TRBD2 agrees at 8 bases. The CDR3 has 16 residues. The trim removed 5 bases at V and 3 bases at J, leaving 10 bases unmatched. Germline CDR1 SGHDN, CDR2 FVKESK. CDR3 DNA sequence: TGTGCCAGCAGCATAGGACTAGCAGGTTTGACAGATACGCAGTATTTT. It translates to CASSIGLAGLTDTQYF.

This clone was seen only a few times. The chain links TRBV27 to TRBJ1-2; 7 bases are a match to TRBD1. The CDR3 contains 13 residues. Germline loops: CDR1 MNHEY, CDR2 SMNVEV (reference sequence). J was trimmed by 5 bases and V by 3 bases; bases with no gene match: 3. In DNA form, the CDR3 reads TGTGCCAGCAGTTTGGGACAGCAGTATGGCTACACCTTC. Translated, it gives CASSLGQQYGYTF.

This clone was observed once. The chain couples TRBV7-3 to TRBJ2-1; 14 nucleotides align to TRBD2. Germline V gene data show CDR1 as SGHTA and CDR2 as FQGTGA. This CDR3 region has 15 residues. The trim removed 5 bases at V and 10 bases at J, leaving 7 bases unmatched. CDR3 sequence reads: CASSQSGTSGGEQFF. Here the CDR3 DNA reads TGTGCCAGCAGCCAGTCTGGGACTAGCGGGGGAGAGCAGTTCTTC.

This chain joins TRBV10-2 and TRBJ1-5, with no clear D. CDR1 is WSHSY and CDR2 is SAAADI in the germline V gene. V lost 3 bases to trimming and J lost 1 base, with 7 bases between them. The CDR3 loop spans 14 amino acids. This CDR3 is CASSDSLSNQPQHF. Here the CDR3 DNA reads TGCGCCAGCAGTGATAGCCTGAGCAATCAGCCCCAGCATTTT.

The chain couples TRBV5-1 to TRBJ1-2; 8 positions match TRBD1. Trimming took 4 bases from V and 2 from J; bases not matched to a gene: 7. From germline, CDR1 is SGHRS and CDR2 YFSETQ. The CDR3 consists of 15 residues. The CDR3 DNA sequence: TGCGCCAGCAGCGGCACCGGGACAGGAAACTATGGCTACACCTTC. Translated, it gives CASSGTGTGNYGYTF.